Listed below are T cell receptor beta chains from one sample, sequenced in a study of regulatory T cells in long-lasting Graves disease. Each CDR3 protein gets one entry after TCRdb re-called the multiplex PCR reads with MiXCR. The sample gives 450,000 to 700,000 distinct CDR3 sequences, roughly 14% of which show up once; over 7.5% is in the top ten. The same specimen was also included in a second study, on T cells in Graves' hyperthyroidism and ophthalmopathy.

This material consisted of peripheral blood mononuclear cells (PBMCs), taken at new diagnosis, from a patient treated with antithyroid drugs. The receptor source for this set is a man aged 25 to 45 with Graves disease. The CDR3 runs from the conserved cysteine through the conserved F or W. D genes are given only for firm matches. Clone size is shown for a subset of rows, as once, few, many or a class of expanded clone.

D gene: -
CDR3 length: 11
clone size: many
V gene: TRBV29-1
J gene: TRBJ2-1
CDR3 protein: CSVDWGGEQFF
CDR3 DNA: TGCAGCGTTGACTGGGGTGGTGAGCAGTTCTTC

D gene: TRBD2
CDR3 length: 13
clone size: -
V gene: TRBV12-3/TRBV12-4
J gene: TRBJ2-1
CDR3 protein: CASSGWSGTPQFF
CDR3 DNA: TGTGCCAGCAGTGGGTGGAGCGGGACCCCACAGTTCTTC

D gene: -
CDR3 length: 15
clone size: -
V gene: TRBV6-1
J gene: TRBJ2-1
CDR3 protein: CASSRGTRGPGEQFF
CDR3 DNA: TGTGCCAGCAGTCGGGGGACTAGGGGGCCCGGTGAGCAGTTCTTC

D gene: TRBD2
CDR3 length: 15
clone size: many
V gene: TRBV7-9
J gene: TRBJ2-3
CDR3 protein: CASSWTSGRSDTQYF
CDR3 DNA: TGTGCCAGCAGCTGGACTAGCGGGAGGTCAGATACGCAGTATTTT

D gene: TRBD2
CDR3 length: 15
clone size: many
V gene: TRBV7-2
J gene: TRBJ2-7
CDR3 protein: CASSSRREGAYEQYF
CDR3 DNA: TGTGCCAGCAGCTCCCGACGGGAGGGAGCCTACGAGCAGTACTTC

D gene: TRBD2
CDR3 length: 17
clone size: -
V gene: TRBV5-5
J gene: TRBJ2-1
CDR3 protein: CASSLEDGRALGDEQFF
CDR3 DNA: TGTGCCAGCAGCTTGGAAGACGGGAGGGCCCTTGGCGATGAGCAGTTCTTC

D gene: -
CDR3 length: 14
clone size: many
V gene: TRBV6-2/TRBV6-3
J gene: TRBJ2-7
CDR3 protein: CASSSLGGAYEQYF
CDR3 DNA: TGTGCCAGCAGTAGCCTGGGCGGGGCTTATGAGCAGTACTTC

D gene: -
CDR3 length: 17
clone size: many
V gene: TRBV11-1
J gene: TRBJ2-5
CDR3 protein: CASSLDPPGAAQETQYF
CDR3 DNA: TGTGCCAGCAGCTTAGACCCTCCGGGGGCGGCCCAAGAGACCCAGTACTTC

D gene: TRBD2
CDR3 length: 17
clone size: many
V gene: TRBV24-1
J gene: TRBJ2-1
CDR3 protein: CATSDSRLAGAYNEQFF
CDR3 DNA: TGTGCCACCAGTGATTCCCGACTAGCGGGAGCTTACAATGAGCAGTTCTTC

D gene: -
CDR3 length: 8
clone size: many
V gene: TRBV28
J gene: TRBJ2-7
CDR3 protein: CEGHEQYF
CDR3 DNA: TGTGAAGGTCACGAGCAGTACTTC

D gene: -
CDR3 length: 19
clone size: many
V gene: TRBV2
J gene: TRBJ1-4
CDR3 protein: CASSPKGRDIVATNEKLFF
CDR3 DNA: TGTGCCAGCAGCCCAAAGGGTCGGGACATCGTTGCAACTAATGAAAAACTGTTTTTT

D gene: TRBD2
CDR3 length: 19
clone size: -
V gene: TRBV27
J gene: TRBJ2-7
CDR3 protein: CASSYSRRASGRSTYEQYF
CDR3 DNA: TGTGCCAGCAGTTACTCTAGGAGGGCTAGCGGGAGGTCTACCTACGAGCAGTACTTC

D gene: TRBD1
CDR3 length: 16
clone size: few
V gene: TRBV6-1
J gene: TRBJ2-5
CDR3 protein: CASSTGTGLAQETQYF
CDR3 DNA: TGTGCCAGCAGCACCGGGACAGGGTTGGCGCAAGAGACCCAGTACTTC

D gene: TRBD1
CDR3 length: 17
clone size: few
V gene: TRBV20-1
J gene: TRBJ2-3
CDR3 protein: CSARDLRDRVSTDTQYF
CDR3 DNA: TGCAGTGCTAGAGACCTCCGGGACAGGGTATCCACAGATACGCAGTATTTT

D gene: -
CDR3 length: 15
clone size: many
V gene: TRBV27
J gene: TRBJ2-7
CDR3 protein: CASSLSNRAGREQYF
CDR3 DNA: TGTGCCAGCAGTTTATCGAACAGGGCGGGGAGAGAGCAGTACTTC

D gene: -
CDR3 length: 14
clone size: many
V gene: TRBV14
J gene: TRBJ2-3
CDR3 protein: CASSQESATDTQYF
CDR3 DNA: TGTGCCAGCAGCCAGGAGAGCGCAACAGATACGCAGTATTTT

D gene: -
CDR3 length: 15
clone size: few
V gene: TRBV7-3
J gene: TRBJ2-3
CDR3 protein: CASSREGLRTDTQYF
CDR3 DNA: TGTGCCAGCAGCCGAGAGGGACTTCGCACAGATACGCAGTATTTT

D gene: -
CDR3 length: 13
clone size: many
V gene: TRBV12-3/TRBV12-4
J gene: TRBJ2-7
CDR3 protein: CASSRLWAAEQYF
CDR3 DNA: TGTGCCAGCAGCCGCCTCTGGGCGGCCGAGCAGTACTTC

D gene: -
CDR3 length: 14
clone size: many
V gene: TRBV28
J gene: TRBJ1-3
CDR3 protein: CASRHRVTGNTIYF
CDR3 DNA: TGTGCCAGCAGGCACAGGGTAACTGGAAACACCATATATTTT

D gene: -
CDR3 length: 14
clone size: -
V gene: TRBV12-3/TRBV12-4
J gene: TRBJ1-1
CDR3 protein: CASSQRVMNTEAFF
CDR3 DNA: TGTGCCAGCAGCCAGAGGGTAATGAACACTGAAGCTTTCTTT

D gene: -
CDR3 length: 15
clone size: -
V gene: TRBV6-1
J gene: TRBJ2-3
CDR3 protein: CASRLRIADSDTQYF
CDR3 DNA: TGTGCCAGCAGACTCCGGATAGCGGATTCAGATACGCAGTATTTT

D gene: -
CDR3 length: 13
clone size: few
V gene: TRBV5-6
J gene: TRBJ2-2
CDR3 protein: CATAFLGGGELFF
CDR3 DNA: TGTGCCACCGCTTTTCTAGGGGGCGGGGAGCTGTTTTTT

D gene: TRBD1
CDR3 length: 15
clone size: many
V gene: TRBV2
J gene: TRBJ1-1
CDR3 protein: CASSRDRGGNTEAFF
CDR3 DNA: TGTGCCAGCAGCCGGGACAGGGGGGGGAACACTGAAGCTTTCTTT

D gene: -
CDR3 length: 13
clone size: -
V gene: TRBV9
J gene: TRBJ2-7
CDR3 protein: CASSVASAGEQYF
CDR3 DNA: TGTGCCAGCAGCGTAGCTTCCGCGGGGGAGCAGTACTTC

D gene: -
CDR3 length: 10
clone size: many
V gene: TRBV5-1
J gene: TRBJ1-4
CDR3 protein: CARTSLQLFF
CDR3 DNA: TGCGCCAGGACCTCGCTCCAACTGTTTTTT

D gene: -
CDR3 length: 11
clone size: many
V gene: TRBV29-1
J gene: TRBJ2-1
CDR3 protein: CSAATYNEQFF
CDR3 DNA: TGCAGCGCCGCGACCTACAATGAGCAGTTCTTC

D gene: -
CDR3 length: 14
clone size: many
V gene: TRBV6-1
J gene: TRBJ1-2
CDR3 protein: CASTSTERLGGYTF
CDR3 DNA: TGTGCCAGCACCTCGACCGAACGCCTGGGAGGCTACACCTTC

D gene: -
CDR3 length: 14
clone size: -
V gene: TRBV27
J gene: TRBJ1-2
CDR3 protein: CASSISTGPEGYTF
CDR3 DNA: TGTGCCAGCAGTATATCGACCGGCCCAGAGGGCTACACCTTC

D gene: -
CDR3 length: 16
clone size: few
V gene: TRBV5-6
J gene: TRBJ2-3
CDR3 protein: CASSLGAGLTTDTQYF
CDR3 DNA: TGTGCCAGCAGCTTGGGGGCAGGGTTGACCACAGATACGCAGTATTTT

D gene: -
CDR3 length: 13
clone size: -
V gene: TRBV20-1
J gene: TRBJ1-2
CDR3 protein: CSANREEDYGYTF
CDR3 DNA: TGCAGTGCTAACAGGGAGGAGGACTATGGCTACACCTTC

D gene: TRBD2
CDR3 length: 20
clone size: few
V gene: TRBV19
J gene: TRBJ2-4
CDR3 protein: CASSSGTSGRDLLAKNIQYF
CDR3 DNA: TGTGCCAGTAGTTCCGGGACTAGCGGGAGGGATCTTCTAGCCAAAAACATTCAGTACTTC

D gene: -
CDR3 length: 13
clone size: few
V gene: TRBV6-2/TRBV6-3
J gene: TRBJ1-2
CDR3 protein: CATIASLGYGYTF
CDR3 DNA: TGTGCCACCATTGCTTCACTGGGGTATGGCTACACCTTC

D gene: -
CDR3 length: 13
clone size: few
V gene: TRBV9
J gene: TRBJ2-1
CDR3 protein: CASRGTGYNEQFF
CDR3 DNA: TGTGCCAGCAGAGGGACTGGCTACAATGAGCAGTTCTTC

D gene: -
CDR3 length: 12
clone size: many
V gene: TRBV7-9
J gene: TRBJ2-1
CDR3 protein: CASSRDGDEQFF
CDR3 DNA: TGTGCCAGCAGCCGTGACGGGGATGAGCAGTTCTTC

D gene: TRBD1
CDR3 length: 16
clone size: many
V gene: TRBV11-3
J gene: TRBJ2-1
CDR3 protein: CASSATGARSYNEQFF
CDR3 DNA: TGTGCCAGCAGCGCGACAGGGGCGAGGTCCTACAATGAGCAGTTCTTC

D gene: -
CDR3 length: 14
clone size: many
V gene: TRBV20-1
J gene: TRBJ1-2
CDR3 protein: CSASTQGRDHGYTF
CDR3 DNA: TGCAGTGCTAGTACTCAGGGTCGAGACCATGGCTACACCTTC

D gene: TRBD2
CDR3 length: 14
clone size: few
V gene: TRBV12-3/TRBV12-4
J gene: TRBJ2-5
CDR3 protein: CASSFWPGGETQYF
CDR3 DNA: TGTGCCAGCAGTTTCTGGCCGGGAGGTGAGACCCAGTACTTC

D gene: -
CDR3 length: 15
clone size: -
V gene: TRBV6-4
J gene: TRBJ2-3
CDR3 protein: CASSDTRRGTDTQYF
CDR3 DNA: TGTGCCAGCAGTGACACTAGGAGAGGCACAGATACGCAGTATTTT

D gene: -
CDR3 length: 18
clone size: many
V gene: TRBV27
J gene: TRBJ2-3
CDR3 protein: CASSFKSGGRRSTDTQYF
CDR3 DNA: TGTGCCAGCAGTTTCAAGTCAGGGGGGCGACGAAGCACAGATACGCAGTATTTT

D gene: TRBD2
CDR3 length: 15
clone size: many
V gene: TRBV27
J gene: TRBJ2-7
CDR3 protein: CASSLSASGVYEQYF
CDR3 DNA: TGTGCCAGCAGTTTATCAGCTAGCGGGGTTTACGAGCAGTACTTC

D gene: -
CDR3 length: 12
clone size: -
V gene: TRBV29-1
J gene: TRBJ1-1
CDR3 protein: CSVLTENTEAFF
CDR3 DNA: TGCAGCGTTCTGACAGAGAACACTGAAGCTTTCTTT

D gene: -
CDR3 length: 14
clone size: many
V gene: TRBV20-1
J gene: TRBJ1-3
CDR3 protein: CSVPSPGSGNTIYF
CDR3 DNA: TGCAGTGTTCCCTCGCCAGGGTCTGGAAACACCATATATTTT

D gene: -
CDR3 length: 15
clone size: many
V gene: TRBV11-2
J gene: TRBJ2-3
CDR3 protein: CASSLKWLKADTQYF
CDR3 DNA: TGTGCCAGCAGCTTAAAGTGGTTGAAAGCAGATACGCAGTATTTT

D gene: -
CDR3 length: 16
clone size: many
V gene: TRBV12-3/TRBV12-4
J gene: TRBJ2-5
CDR3 protein: CASSPHPGRAGETQYF
CDR3 DNA: TGTGCCAGCAGTCCCCACCCGGGCAGGGCTGGGGAGACCCAGTACTTC

D gene: -
CDR3 length: 11
clone size: -
V gene: TRBV6-2/TRBV6-3
J gene: TRBJ2-7
CDR3 protein: CASLQVYEQYF
CDR3 DNA: TGTGCCAGCTTGCAGGTCTACGAGCAGTACTTC